The sequence of this T cell receptor beta chain was determined in a study of beta chain features in type 1 diabetes. The investigators reverse transcribed all of the isolated RNA, so they sequenced expressed TCRB transcripts. The table came from immunoSEQ multiplex PCR; TCRdb's copy has only in-frame clones and leaves some out. The sample includes roughly 400,000 clones, more than 12% of them seen just once. The ends lost 3 bases at V and 3 bases at J; junction bases unmatched: 5. CDR3 length: 15 residues. Germline V lookup: CDR1 LNHNV, CDR2 YYDKDF (reference sequence). Concerning this clone itself: Its matching antigen is unknown.

Study conclusions and caveats: The study found moderately but significantly shorter TCRB CDR3s in all four CD4+ subsets of Type 1 diabetes patients. Patients with type 1 diabetes showed fewer VDJ junction insertions and more deletions.

This chain links TRBV15 with TRBJ2-1, with TRBD1 matching 7 bases. The sequence was obtained from a woman between 18 and 29 years old in good health. The sequenced sample was naive CD4+ T cells from blood. The CDR3 sequence: CATSREQGYYNEQFF. CDR3 sequence (DNA): TGTGCCACCAGCAGGGAACAGGGGTACTACAATGAGCAGTTCTTC. Variable domain in full (rest from reference TRBV15 and TRBJ2-1): DAMVIQNPRYQVTQFGKPVTLSCSQTLNHNVMYWYQQKSSQAPKLLFHYYDKDFNNEADTPDNFQSRRPNTSFCFLDIRSPGLGDTAMYLCATSREQGYYNEQFFGPGTRLTVL.